The 22 T cell receptor beta chains presented below share a single source sample, sequenced in a study of Graves' ophthalmopathy and Graves' hyperthyroidism. The TCR beta CDR3 regions underwent amplification from RNA transcripts. First-round RT-PCR with HTBI primers preceded a second-round multiplex PCR. TCRdb analysed the multiplex PCR reads with MiXCR anew, one entry per CDR3 protein. Of hundreds of thousands of distinct CDR3 sequences detected, 35% to 45% appear once; the ten largest clones hold roughly 3%. The specimen sequenced was peripheral blood. The receptors shown here come from an adult man with Graves' ophthalmopathy.

The sample holds many counts of this clonotype. The rearrangement uses TRBV19 and TRBJ2-5; D ambiguous. Germline V gene lookup returns CDR1 LNHDA and CDR2 SQIVND (reference sequence). This CDR3 is 14 amino acids long. V was cut by 3 bases and J by 3 bases, with 11 bases left in between. Here the CDR3 reads CASSIGQAKETQYF. Here the CDR3 DNA reads TGTGCCAGTAGTATTGGCCAGGCGAAAGAGACCCAGTACTTC.

This clonotype was seen more than once but under ten times. V is TRBV25-1 and J is TRBJ2-1, with 11 bases lining up with TRBD2. There are 15 residues in the CDR3. V was pared by 3 bases and J by 3 bases, with 1 base of the junction left unmatched. Germline CDR1 and CDR2: MGHDK and SYGVNS. The CDR3, as DNA: TGTGCCAGCAGTGAGACTAGCGGGGACTACAATGAGCAGTTCTTC. Translating gives CASSETSGDYNEQFF.

J is TRBJ1-1 and V is TRBV6-5; 10 bases line up with TRBD1. The CDR3 is made up of 15 amino acids. The junction had 8 bases not matched to a gene; V was cut back by 10 bases and J by 0 bases. Germline assignment: CDR1 MNHEY and CDR2 SVGAGI. CDR3 in amino acids: CATQGQGTVNTEAFF. CDR3 DNA: TGTGCCACCCAGGGACAGGGGACTGTGAACACTGAAGCTTTCTTT.

This clonotype was detected ten times or more. The chain recombines TRBV10-3 with TRBJ2-2, with D tentatively TRBD2 (6 bases). Trimming cost V 6 bases and J 5 bases, with 7 bases left between them. Germline V gene sequence: CDR1 ENHRY, CDR2 SYGVKD. This CDR3 is 12 amino acids long. The DNA for the CDR3 is TGTGCCATCAGGGAGGGGACCGGGGAGCTGTTTTTT. It translates to CAIREGTGELFF.

The gene calls are TRBV7-3 and TRBJ1-4; the match to TRBD1 covers 8 bases. The CDR3 spans 15 residues. Germline V CDR1 and CDR2: SGHTA, FQGTGA. Trimming cost V 6 bases and J 5 bases; bases outside gene matches: 8. This CDR3 is CASRPDRAYNEKLFF. As DNA, the CDR3 is TGTGCCAGCAGACCGGACAGGGCCTACAATGAAAAACTGTTTTTT.

The rearrangement links TRBV12-5 to TRBJ1-5, with D unresolved. In germline, CDR1 is LGHNT, CDR2 FRNRAP. V was shortened by 0 bases and J by 11 bases, with 17 bases between the two germline ends. CDR3 length equals 15 residues. DNA of the CDR3: TGTGCTAGTGGTTTGGTAATGAGAGGGATGGAGACCCAGCATTTT. This gives the protein CASGLVMRGMETQHF.

In regard to this clonotype: This may be a read error: a much more frequent sequence differs by one nucleotide. V gene TRBV29-1 combines with J gene TRBJ2-6, with a possible D match to TRBD1 (5 bases). The length of the CDR3 is 16 residues. V lost 6 bases to trimming and J lost 6 bases, with 21 bases between them. Germline V CDR1 and CDR2: SQVTM, ANQGSEA. CDR3 protein: CSVEIAGNSEANVLTF. CDR3 DNA: TGCAGCGTGGAAATCGCAGGGAATTCGGAGGCCAACGTCCTGACTTTC.

The chain joins TRBV29-1 to TRBJ1-2; 9 nucleotides align to TRBD1. The CDR3 is made up of 12 amino acids. Trimming at V came to 4 bases and at J to 7 bases, leaving 4 bases not matched to a gene. From germline, CDR1 is SQVTM and CDR2 ANQGSEA. The CDR3 coding sequence is TGCAGCGTTGGACTGACAGGGGGTGGCTACACCTTC. Its translation is CSVGLTGGGYTF.

The chain couples TRBV2 to TRBJ1-5; TRBD1 might be the D (5 bases). This CDR3 region has 13 residues. Germline values: CDR1 SNHLY, CDR2 FYNNEI. Trimming stripped 1 base from V and 11 bases from J, with 12 bases between. CDR3 amino acids: CASSEDSGETQHF. The CDR3 coding sequence is TGTGCCAGCAGTGAAGATTCGGGGGAGACCCAGCATTTT.

The rearrangement links TRBV24-1 to TRBJ1-1; 7 bases fit TRBD1. CDR1 and CDR2 (germline): KGHDR, SFDVKD. This CDR3 contains 13 residues. The CDR3: CAEAGQLNTEAFF. As DNA, the CDR3 is TGTGCGGAAGCGGGACAGTTGAACACTGAAGCTTTCTTT.

In this sample, this clonotype turned up a few times. The V call is TRBV5-6, the J call TRBJ1-4; maybe TRBD1 (6 bases). The CDR3 runs 15 residues. Looked up from germline, CDR1 is SGHDT and CDR2 is YYEEEE. The ends were cut back, 7 bases at V and 5 bases at J, with 18 bases in the middle. CDR3: CASGLSGQKNEKLFF. CDR3 nucleotides: TGTGCCAGCGGTCTCTCGGGACAAAAGAATGAAAAACTGTTTTTT. The full variable domain, completed using reference TRBV5-6 and TRBJ1-4, is DAGVTQSPTHLIKTRGQQVTLRCSPKSGHDTVSWYQQALGQGPQFIFQYYEEEERQRGNFPDRFSGHQFPNYSSELNVNALLLGDSALYLCASGLSGQKNEKLFFGSGTQLSVL.

This clonotype was seen repeatedly, ten times or more. The chain joins TRBV7-9 to TRBJ1-3; the D is unclear. The CDR3 runs to 16 residues. Germline lookup yields CDR1 SEHNR and CDR2 FQNEAQ (reference sequence). The germline V and J ends were trimmed by 4 bases and 0 bases, with 13 bases remaining between them. CDR3 protein: CASSSTTGPSGNTIYF. CDR3 bases: TGTGCCAGCAGCTCAACGACGGGCCCCTCTGGAAACACCATATATTTT.

J is TRBJ1-2 and V is TRBV30, with 10 bases aligning to TRBD1. The CDR3 has 14 amino acids. Germline V CDR1 and CDR2: GTSNPN, SVGIG (reference sequence). Trimming at V came to 0 bases and at J to 3 bases, leaving 1 base not matched to a gene. CDR3 nucleotides: TGTGCCTGGAGTGTAGGGACAGGGGACTATGGCTACACCTTC. This encodes CAWSVGTGDYGYTF. The variable domain in full, completed from reference TRBV30 and TRBJ1-2, reads SQTIHQWPATLVQPVGSPLSLECTVEGTSNPNLYWYRQAAGRGLQLLFYSVGIGQISSEVPQNLSASRPQDRQFILSSKKLLLSDSGFYLCAWSVGTGDYGYTFGSGTRLTVV.

This clonotype was detected only a few times. J is TRBJ1-5 and V is TRBV6-6; 7 bases are shared with TRBD1. CDR1 is MNHNY and CDR2 is SVGAGI in the germline V gene (reference sequence). After removal of 5 bases from V and 4 bases from J, the junction contained 5 bases not matched to a gene. The CDR3 loop spans 14 amino acids. The CDR3 DNA is TGTGCCAGCAGTCTTAACAGGGGTAATCAGCCCCAGCATTTT. Its protein is CASSLNRGNQPQHF.

This clonotype was picked up a small number of times. The V gene is TRBV20-1, the J gene TRBJ1-3; no clear D gene. Per germline, CDR1 DFQATT and CDR2 SNEGSKA (reference sequence). The CDR3 contains 13 residues. The V end was cut by 2 bases, the J end by 1 base, with 6 bases between. CDR3 coding DNA: TGCAGTGCTAGACAGAGTTCTGGAAACACCATATATTTT. Residues: CSARQSSGNTIYF.

The chain has TRBV14 and TRBJ1-5; D unresolved. The CDR3 is 17 residues long. The germline V gene encodes CDR1 SGHDN and CDR2 FVKESK. V was cut by 4 bases and J by 6 bases, with 22 bases left in between. The CDR3 DNA reads TGTGCCAGCAGCCTCCTCGTAACGGGTTCTGCGGGTCAGCCCCAGCATTTT. It specifies CASSLLVTGSAGQPQHF.

A few counts support this clonotype. The chain uses TRBV7-2 and TRBJ1-1; a weak D match, TRBD1 (5 bases). The CDR3 sequence is 17 residues long. V lost 2 bases and J lost 3, with 19 bases in between. Germline V gene sequence: CDR1 SGHTA, CDR2 FQGNSA. The CDR3 sequence is CASSLRGGVRTYTEAFF. The CDR3 DNA sequence: TGTGCCAGCAGCTTAAGGGGCGGGGTGAGGACGTACACTGAAGCTTTCTTT.

This clonotype was found a few times. The chain has TRBV7-9 and TRBJ2-7, with a weak D call TRBD1 (5 bases). The CDR3 runs 13 residues. Deletions cut 5 bases from V and 5 bases from J, with 13 bases between. Germline CDR1 and CDR2: SEHNR and FQNEAQ (reference sequence). The CDR3 coding sequence is TGTGCCAGCAGCCCCAAGGGGCCCCACGAGCAGTACTTC. Its translation is CASSPKGPHEQYF.

This clonotype was seen many times. The chain has TRBV25-1 and TRBJ1-4; 8 nucleotides line up with TRBD1. V lost 3 bases, J lost 5 bases, and 2 bases stayed unmatched. Germline V gene data show CDR1 as MGHDK and CDR2 as SYGVNS. There are 14 residues in the CDR3. CDR3 DNA sequence: TGTGCCAGCAGTGACGGACAGGGAAATGAAAAACTGTTTTTT. It specifies CASSDGQGNEKLFF.

Only a few counts were recorded for this clonotype. One end of the junction does not line up with germline, which may come from a read error. V usage is TRBV10-3 and J usage is TRBJ1-4, with D possibly matching TRBD1 (5 bases). The length of the CDR3 is 14 residues. Per the germline V gene, CDR1 is ENHRY and CDR2 is SYGVKD. CDR3 region: CASSYLGRDEKLFF. In nucleotides, the CDR3 is TGTGCCAGCAGTTACTTGGGACGAGATGAAAAACTGTTTTTT.

Concerning this clonotype: This clone may be a read error of a much larger clone one base away. V usage is TRBV2 and J usage is TRBJ2-7; no clear D. The V gene's germline CDR1 is SNHLY and CDR2 FYNNEI. Trimming took 8 bases from V and 0 from J, leaving 14 bases between them. CDR3 length: 14 amino acids. The CDR3 nucleotides are TGTGCCAGCGTTCAGCTGGAGAGCTCCTACGAGCAGTACTTC. It codes for CASVQLESSYEQYF. Full variable domain (outside the CDR3, taken from reference TRBV2 and TRBJ2-7): EPEVTQTPSHQVTQMGQEVILRCVPISNHLYFYWYRQILGQKVEFLVSFYNNEISEKSEIFDDQFSVERPDGSNFTLKIRSTKLEDSAMYFCASVQLESSYEQYFGPGTRLTVT.

There are many counts of this clonotype. The gene calls are TRBV19 and TRBJ1-5; D may be TRBD1 (5 bases). The CDR3 runs to 14 residues. The V gene lost 7 bases and the J gene lost 2 bases, with 12 bases spanning the gap. The germline CDR1 and CDR2 sequences are LNHDA and SQIVND (reference sequence). The CDR3 DNA follows: TGTGCCAGTATGTGGGGGACCGGCAATCAGCCCCAGCATTTT. It specifies CASMWGTGNQPQHF.